This entry lists 30 T cell receptor beta chains sequenced from one sample in a study of shared clonotypes between healthy human individuals. Cells designated naive CD8 were CD45RO-negative and were positively selected for CCR7, with terminally differentiated effector memory CD45RA+ cells excluded. TCRdb's table, derived via immunoSEQ multiplex PCR, lists solely in-frame clones and lacks some. The table has about 2.1 million clones, about 92% seen once. Material: naive CD8+ T cells from PBMCs. Receptors originate from a man younger than 35 in good health. Some clones in this sample may be carry-over from other donors' samples.

The rearrangement uses TRBV27 and TRBJ2-3; 9 bases match TRBD1. V lost 6 bases, J lost 2 bases, and 12 bases stayed unmatched. Per germline, CDR1 MNHEY and CDR2 SMNVEV (reference sequence). The length of the CDR3 is 17 residues. The CDR3 DNA is TGTGCCAGCAGAACAGGGGGCTTTTCTTTTCCCACAGATACGCAGTATTTT. This encodes CASRTGGFSFPTDTQYF.

This clone was observed a single time. This chain uses TRBV28 with TRBJ2-3, with D maybe TRBD2 (6 bases). The germline gives CDR1 MDHEN, CDR2 SYDVKM. The CDR3 covers 17 residues. V lost 2 bases to trimming and J lost 3 bases, with 18 bases between them. CDR3 protein: CASSLVSFGGGTDTQYF. For the CDR3, the DNA is TGTGCCAGCAGTTTAGTGTCGTTTGGTGGGGGGACAGATACGCAGTATTTT.

This chain connects TRBV7-9 to TRBJ1-1; 9 bases agree with TRBD1. The CDR3 sequence is 15 residues long. Germline trimming cut 4 bases from V and 5 bases from J; bases unmatched to any gene: 8. Germline loops: CDR1 SEHNR, CDR2 FQNEAQ (reference sequence). The DNA of the CDR3 is TGTGCCAGCAGCTCCCCCCAGGACAGGGGAACTGAAGCTTTCTTT. This gives the protein CASSSPQDRGTEAFF. The full variable domain, in which reference TRBV7-9 and TRBJ1-1 provide the parts outside the CDR3, is DTGVSQNPRHKITKRGQNVTFRCDPISEHNRLYWYRQTLGQGPEFLTYFQNEAQLEKSRLLSDRFSAERPKGSFSTLEIQRTEQGDSAMYLCASSSPQDRGTEAFFGQGTRLTVV.

The rearrangement links TRBV5-5 to TRBJ1-2, with D hard to call. V was clipped by 2 bases and J by 4 bases, with 9 bases between them. The CDR3 extends over 13 amino acids. The V gene's germline CDR1 is SGHKS and CDR2 YYEKEE (reference sequence). In nucleotides, the CDR3 is TGTGCCAGCAGCTTCCCGGAGTCCTATGGCTACACCTTC. Amino acid sequence: CASSFPESYGYTF.

The chain links TRBV25-1 to TRBJ1-1; D gene unclear. The CDR3 spans 13 residues. The V end lost 7 bases, the J end lost 0 bases, and 9 bases lay between the germline ends. Germline values: CDR1 MGHDK, CDR2 SYGVNS. The DNA for the CDR3 is TGTGCCAGCACGCTTGGACTGAACACTGAAGCTTTCTTT. Protein sequence: CASTLGLNTEAFF.

The chain couples TRBV9 to TRBJ2-1, with 13 bases that match TRBD2. This CDR3 comprises 17 residues. Germline V lookup: CDR1 SGDLS, CDR2 YYNGEE. Losses at the gene ends were 4 bases for V and 6 bases for J; bases not matched to a gene: 10. This CDR3 is CASSPRTSGRGFNEQFF. CDR3 sequence (DNA): TGTGCCAGCAGCCCCCGGACTAGCGGGAGAGGATTCAATGAGCAGTTCTTC. Complete variable domain (other parts from reference TRBV9 and TRBJ2-1): DSGVTQTPKHLITATGQRVTLRCSPRSGDLSVYWYQQSLDQGLQFLIQYYNGEERAKGNILERFSAQQFPDLHSELNLSSLELGDSALYFCASSPRTSGRGFNEQFFGPGTRLTVL.

This chain joins TRBV27 and TRBJ2-3, with 10 nucleotides matching TRBD2. Per the germline V gene, CDR1 is MNHEY and CDR2 is SMNVEV (reference sequence). V was pared by 2 bases and J by 2 bases, with 7 bases of the junction left unmatched. The CDR3 has 17 amino acids. In DNA form, the CDR3 reads TGTGCCAGCAGTTTACCCACTCTAGCGGGAGACACAGATACGCAGTATTTT. Encoded protein: CASSLPTLAGDTDTQYF.

The chain combines TRBV13 with TRBJ2-1; 8 positions match TRBD2. J was trimmed by 6 bases and V by 4 bases; bases with no gene match: 5. The CDR3 consists of 14 residues. Germline-derived CDR1 and CDR2 are PRHDT and FYEKMQ (reference sequence). CDR3 nucleotides: TGTGCCAGCAGCTCGCGGACTAGCCGCAATGAGCAGTTCTTC. This gives the protein CASSSRTSRNEQFF.

V usage is TRBV12-5 and J usage is TRBJ1-1; 7 bases line up with TRBD1. Germline lookup yields CDR1 LGHNT and CDR2 FRNRAP. The CDR3 consists of 16 residues. V gave up 1 base and J gave up 7 bases; unmatched junction bases: 12. The CDR3 reads CASGLEGGGQRFEAFF. Here the CDR3 DNA reads TGTGCTAGTGGTTTGGAAGGTGGGGGACAGCGGTTTGAAGCTTTCTTT.

The rearrangement links TRBV7-9 to TRBJ2-1; TRBD2 agrees at 7 bases. The V gene end was trimmed by 3 bases and the J gene end by 5 bases; junction bases not matched to a gene: 4. Germline assignment: CDR1 SEHNR and CDR2 FQNEAQ (reference sequence). The CDR3 covers 14 residues. CDR3 region: CASSFRDYDNEQFF. In DNA, the CDR3 is TGTGCCAGCAGCTTCCGGGACTACGACAATGAGCAGTTCTTC.

This clone was seen more than once but under ten times. V gene TRBV6-5 combines with J gene TRBJ1-2; 7 bases line up with TRBD1. CDR3 size: 13 residues. J gave up 4 bases and V 5 bases, and 4 bases lay outside the gene matches. The germline V gene has CDR1 MNHEY and CDR2 SVGAGI. In nucleotides, the CDR3 is TGTGCCAGCAGTAACCCAGGGGGCTATGGCTACACCTTC. Protein sequence: CASSNPGGYGYTF.

This chain links TRBV28 with TRBJ2-3; D uncertain. With 5 bases removed from V and 2 bases from J, the gap between germline ends came to 17 bases. The CDR3 is 16 residues long. Germline V lookup: CDR1 MDHEN, CDR2 SYDVKM. Written as DNA, the CDR3 is TGTGCCAGCAGTCCCCGGGCGTATGTTCCCACAGATACGCAGTATTTT. Protein product: CASSPRAYVPTDTQYF. The full variable domain, rest sourced from reference TRBV28 and TRBJ2-3, is DVKVTQSSRYLVKRTGEKVFLECVQDMDHENMFWYRQDPGLGLRLIYFSYDVKMKEKGDIPEGYSVSREKKERFSLILESASTNQTSMYLCASSPRAYVPTDTQYFGPGTRLTVL.

The rearrangement joins TRBV7-3 to TRBJ2-3; TRBD2 matches 7 bases. V dropped 5 bases and J dropped 5; count of bases not matched to a gene: 10. The germline gives CDR1 SGHTA, CDR2 FQGTGA. This CDR3 has 15 residues. The CDR3 DNA is TGTGCCAGCAGCGCTCAGCGGGGATGGGGAGATACGCAGTATTTT. Its translation: CASSAQRGWGDTQYF. The variable domain in full, completed from reference TRBV7-3 and TRBJ2-3, reads GAGVSQTPSNKVTEKGKYVELRCDPISGHTALYWYRQSLGQGPEFLIYFQGTGAADDSGLPNDRFFAVRPEGSVSTLKIQRTERGDSAVYLCASSAQRGWGDTQYFGPGTRLTVL.

This chain uses TRBV7-9 with TRBJ2-5; 11 bases line up with TRBD1. The germline V gene encodes CDR1 SEHNR and CDR2 FQNEAQ (reference sequence). The CDR3 covers 16 residues. Losses at the gene ends were 5 bases for V and 1 base for J; bases not matched to a gene: 6. In nucleotides, the CDR3 is TGTGCCAGCAGCCCAACCGGGACAGGGGGCCAAGAGACCCAGTACTTC. This encodes CASSPTGTGGQETQYF.

The chain has TRBV4-3 and TRBJ1-4, with D possibly matching TRBD1 (5 bases). V was trimmed by 0 bases and J by 0 bases, leaving 11 bases between them. This CDR3 spans 17 amino acids. Germline V gene data show CDR1 as LGHNA and CDR2 as YSLEER. In DNA, the CDR3 is TGCGCCAGCAGCCAAGATAGACAGTTTGCAACTAATGAAAAACTGTTTTTT. Its protein product is CASSQDRQFATNEKLFF.

Written as DNA, the CDR3 is TGTGCCAGCAGCTTCGAGCTAGCGAACTCCTACGAGCAGTACTTC. Protein: CASSFELANSYEQYF. The gene calls are TRBV7-6 and TRBJ2-7, with D possibly TRBD2 on 6 matching bases. The V end was cut by 3 bases, the J end by 0 bases, with 12 bases between. The CDR3 contains 15 residues. Germline V gene lookup returns CDR1 SGHVS and CDR2 FNYEAQ.

The V call is TRBV15, the J call TRBJ1-4; D is undetermined. The CDR3 totals 15 residues. V lost 0 bases to trimming and J lost 1 base, with 6 bases between them. Germline V lookup: CDR1 LNHNV, CDR2 YYDKDF (reference sequence). The CDR3 is CATSRDKGTNEKLFF. The CDR3 coding sequence is TGTGCCACCAGCAGAGATAAGGGAACTAATGAAAAACTGTTTTTT.

The rearrangement joins TRBV11-2 to TRBJ2-3; no firm D call. The germline V gene encodes CDR1 SGHAT and CDR2 FQNNGV. V lost 4 bases and J lost 2, with 13 bases in between. This CDR3 spans 15 amino acids. The CDR3 DNA reads TGTGCCAGCAGCTCAAGGGTGGGGTTCACAGATACGCAGTATTTT. Translated: CASSSRVGFTDTQYF.

This clone was found a few times. Other DNA sequences in the same sample also yield this CDR3. This chain connects TRBV7-9 to TRBJ1-1; D is unresolved. Germline-derived CDR1 and CDR2 are SEHNR and FQNEAQ (reference sequence). This CDR3 region has 12 residues. Trimming stripped 5 bases from V and 5 bases from J, with 9 bases between. The CDR3 here is CASSRTKTEAFF. The CDR3 DNA sequence: TGTGCCAGCAGCCGAACGAAAACTGAAGCTTTCTTT.

The rearrangement uses TRBV7-2 and TRBJ2-5, with 11 positions matching TRBD2. With V trimmed by 5 bases and J by 4 bases, 0 bases remained unmatched. Germline-derived CDR1 and CDR2 are SGHTA and FQGNSA. CDR3 length: 13 residues. The DNA for the CDR3 is TGTGCCAGCAGCACTAGCGGGAGAGAGACCCAGTACTTC. Translated: CASSTSGRETQYF.

V gene TRBV19 combines with J gene TRBJ1-1, with 7 nucleotides matching TRBD1. CDR3 size: 15 residues. The junction had 6 bases not matched to a gene; V was cut back by 5 bases and J by 0 bases. The germline CDR1 and CDR2 sequences are LNHDA and SQIVND (reference sequence). CDR3 DNA: TGTGCCAGTAGTTCCCAGGGGGGTTTGAACACTGAAGCTTTCTTT. Its translation: CASSSQGGLNTEAFF.

The chain has TRBV19 and TRBJ1-1; the D gene is possibly TRBD1 (6 bases). V lost 6 bases, J lost 4 bases, and 15 bases lay in between. Germline CDR1 reads LNHDA; CDR2 reads SQIVND (reference sequence). The CDR3 extends over 14 amino acids. The CDR3 sequence is CASRVITGLTEAFF. The DNA for the CDR3 is TGTGCCAGTAGAGTCATAACAGGGCTCACTGAAGCTTTCTTT.

V and J are TRBV2 and TRBJ2-5; TRBD2 agrees at 7 bases. The CDR3 contains 15 residues. In germline, CDR1 is SNHLY, CDR2 FYNNEI. The V segment lost 3 bases and the J segment 5 bases; nucleotides outside the gene matches: 9. The CDR3 protein is CASSDPSGRGETQYF. Here the CDR3 DNA reads TGTGCCAGCAGTGATCCTAGCGGAAGAGGGGAGACCCAGTACTTC.

The chain joins TRBV27 to TRBJ2-7, with TRBD2 as a possible D gene (6 bases). Germline assignment: CDR1 MNHEY and CDR2 SMNVEV (reference sequence). This CDR3 spans 15 amino acids. Trimming removed 7 bases at V and 7 bases at J, with 23 bases between. The CDR3 loop reads CASKIVGRAGGEQYF. Here the CDR3 DNA reads TGTGCCAGCAAAATAGTGGGCAGGGCCGGGGGAGAGCAGTACTTC.

V gene TRBV11-2 combines with J gene TRBJ2-3; D perhaps matches TRBD1 (5 bases). V was trimmed by 10 bases and J by 2 bases, leaving 13 bases between them. The CDR3 totals 13 residues. The germline V gene has CDR1 SGHAT and CDR2 FQNNGV. The CDR3 region is CAIPGRITDTQYF. The CDR3 DNA sequence: TGTGCCATCCCAGGGCGTATCACAGATACGCAGTATTTT.

The chain carries TRBV27 and TRBJ1-1; 10 bases are a match to TRBD1. This CDR3 region has 13 residues. The ends lost 6 bases at V and 11 bases at J; junction bases unmatched: 9. Per germline, CDR1 MNHEY and CDR2 SMNVEV (reference sequence). The chain's CDR3 is CASSWGTGEGAFF. As DNA, the CDR3 is TGTGCCAGCAGCTGGGGGACAGGGGAAGGGGCTTTCTTT.

This clone has a handful of counts. The V gene is TRBV18, the J gene TRBJ1-4; D is unresolved. Germline CDR1 reads KGHSH; CDR2 reads LQKENI. The CDR3 loop spans 13 amino acids. Trimming shortened V by 1 base and J by 5 bases, and 5 bases separated the two germline ends. The CDR3 here is CASSPLGNEKLFF. The CDR3 DNA reads TGTGCCAGCTCACCACTAGGGAATGAAAAACTGTTTTTT.

The chain links TRBV9 to TRBJ2-3; D might be TRBD2 (5 bases). The CDR3 extends over 15 amino acids. The V gene lost 3 bases and the J gene lost 2 bases, with 13 bases spanning the gap. Germline values: CDR1 SGDLS, CDR2 YYNGEE. The CDR3 is CASSDKRFLTDTQYF. The CDR3 nucleotides read TGTGCCAGCAGCGATAAGCGGTTCCTCACAGATACGCAGTATTTT.

This sequence joins TRBV27 and TRBJ2-7, with 9 bases lining up with TRBD2. The CDR3 covers 15 residues. V lost 5 bases, J lost 7 bases, and 12 bases stayed unmatched. Germline-derived CDR1 and CDR2 are MNHEY and SMNVEV (reference sequence). CDR3 sequence (DNA): TGTGCCAGCAGTCCCCGGAGGGGCGGGAGGGGAGAGCAGTACTTC. It yields the protein CASSPRRGGRGEQYF.

This chain connects TRBV7-2 to TRBJ2-3, with 10 bases lining up with TRBD2. From germline, CDR1 is SGHTA and CDR2 FQGNSA. V lost 4 bases and J lost 2; bases outside the gene matches: 6. The CDR3 has 16 residues. The CDR3 sequence is CASSWASGGSTDTQYF. The DNA for the CDR3 is TGTGCCAGCAGCTGGGCTAGCGGGGGATCCACAGATACGCAGTATTTT. Full variable domain (missing parts from reference TRBV7-2 and TRBJ2-3): GAGVSQSPSNKVTEKGKDVELRCDPISGHTALYWYRQSLGQGLEFLIYFQGNSAPDKSGLPSDRFSAERTGGSVSTLTIQRTQQEDSAVYLCASSWASGGSTDTQYFGPGTRLTVL.